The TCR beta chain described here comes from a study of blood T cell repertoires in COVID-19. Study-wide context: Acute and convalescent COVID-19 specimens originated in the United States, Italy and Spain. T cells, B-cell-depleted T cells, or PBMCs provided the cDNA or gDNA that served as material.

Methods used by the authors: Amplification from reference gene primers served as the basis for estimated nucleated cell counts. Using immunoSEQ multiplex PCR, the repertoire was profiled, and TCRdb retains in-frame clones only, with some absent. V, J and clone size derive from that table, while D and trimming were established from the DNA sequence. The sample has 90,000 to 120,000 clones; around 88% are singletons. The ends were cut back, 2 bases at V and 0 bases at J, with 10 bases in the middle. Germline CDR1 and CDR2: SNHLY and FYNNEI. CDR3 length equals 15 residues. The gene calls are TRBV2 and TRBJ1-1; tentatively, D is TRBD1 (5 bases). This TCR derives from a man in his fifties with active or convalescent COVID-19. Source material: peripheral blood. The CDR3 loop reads CASSEQGNMNTEAFF. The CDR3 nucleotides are TGTGCCAGCAGTGAACAGGGTAACATGAACACTGAAGCTTTCTTT. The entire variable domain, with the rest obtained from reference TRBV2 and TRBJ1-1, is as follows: EPEVTQTPSHQVTQMGQEVILRCVPISNHLYFYWYRQILGQKVEFLVSFYNNEISEKSEIFDDQFSVERPDGSNFTLKIRSTKLEDSAMYFCASSEQGNMNTEAFFGQGTRLTVV.